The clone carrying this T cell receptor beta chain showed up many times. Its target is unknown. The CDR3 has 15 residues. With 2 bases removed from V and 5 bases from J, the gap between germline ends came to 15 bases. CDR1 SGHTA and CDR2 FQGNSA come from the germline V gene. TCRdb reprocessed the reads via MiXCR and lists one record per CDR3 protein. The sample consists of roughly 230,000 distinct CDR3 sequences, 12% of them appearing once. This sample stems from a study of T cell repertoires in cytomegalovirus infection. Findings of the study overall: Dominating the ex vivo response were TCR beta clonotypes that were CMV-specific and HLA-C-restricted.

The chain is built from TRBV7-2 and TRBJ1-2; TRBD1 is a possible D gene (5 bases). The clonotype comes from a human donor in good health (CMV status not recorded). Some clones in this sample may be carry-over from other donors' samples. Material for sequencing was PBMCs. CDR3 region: CASSLLGGIEYGYTF. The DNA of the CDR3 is TGTGCCAGCAGCTTACTTGGGGGAATTGAGTATGGCTACACCTTC.